The clone carrying this TCR beta chain was picked up one time. Generated by immunoSEQ multiplex PCR, the TCRdb table keeps only in-frame clones and is missing some. The table lists tens of thousands of clones, 88% of them singletons. Per the germline V gene, CDR1 is LGHDT and CDR2 is YNNKEL (reference sequence). Between the trimmed V and J ends, which lost 0 bases and 4 bases, there was a span of 15 bases. This CDR3 spans 16 amino acids. This specimen belongs to a study of blood T cell repertoires in COVID-19. The specimen was peripheral blood. The chain is built from TRBV3-1 (or the pseudogene TRBV3-2) and TRBJ1-2, with D uncertain. This clonotype was obtained from a woman of 80 years or more with active or convalescent COVID-19. The CDR3 DNA is TGTGCCAGCAGCCAAGATGGAGGAAGTCAAACCTATGGCTACACCTTC. Its protein is CASSQDGGSQTYGYTF.